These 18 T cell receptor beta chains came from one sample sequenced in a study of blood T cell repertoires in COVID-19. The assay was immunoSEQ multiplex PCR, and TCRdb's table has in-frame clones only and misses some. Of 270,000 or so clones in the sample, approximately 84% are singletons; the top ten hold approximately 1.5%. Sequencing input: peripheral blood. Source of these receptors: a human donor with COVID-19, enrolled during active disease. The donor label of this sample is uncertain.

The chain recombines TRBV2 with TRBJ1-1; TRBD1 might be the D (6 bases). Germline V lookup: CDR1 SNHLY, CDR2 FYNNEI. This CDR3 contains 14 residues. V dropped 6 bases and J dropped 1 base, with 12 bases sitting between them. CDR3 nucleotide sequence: TGTGCCAGCAGGGGGGCGACGAGGAACACTGAAGCTTTCTTT. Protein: CASRGATRNTEAFF.

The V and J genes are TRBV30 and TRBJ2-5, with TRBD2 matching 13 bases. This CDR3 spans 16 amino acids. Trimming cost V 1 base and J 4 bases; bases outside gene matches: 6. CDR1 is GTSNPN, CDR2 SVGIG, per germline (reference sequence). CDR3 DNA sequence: TGTGCCTGGAGTGACAAAAGGACTAGCGGGAGAGAGACCCAGTACTTC. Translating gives CAWSDKRTSGRETQYF.

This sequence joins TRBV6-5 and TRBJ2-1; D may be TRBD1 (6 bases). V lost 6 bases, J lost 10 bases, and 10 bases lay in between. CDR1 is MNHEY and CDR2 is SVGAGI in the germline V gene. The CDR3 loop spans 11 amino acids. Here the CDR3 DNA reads TGTGCCAGCAGCCTCGACAGGGAGCAGTTCTTC. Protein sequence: CASSLDREQFF.

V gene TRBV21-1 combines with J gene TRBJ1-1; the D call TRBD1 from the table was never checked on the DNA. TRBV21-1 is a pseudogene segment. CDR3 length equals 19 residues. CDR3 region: CASSSGGRDRGPRNTEAFF. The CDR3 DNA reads TGTGCCAGCAGTTCAGGGGGCCGGGACAGGGGCCCCCGGAACACTGAAGCTTTCTTT.

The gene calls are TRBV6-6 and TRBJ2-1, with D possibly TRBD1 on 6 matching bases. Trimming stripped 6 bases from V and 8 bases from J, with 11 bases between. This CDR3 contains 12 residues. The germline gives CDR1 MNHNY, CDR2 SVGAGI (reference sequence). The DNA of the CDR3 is TGTGCCAGCAGCCCCGAGGGGGATGAGCAGTTCTTC. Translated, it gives CASSPEGDEQFF.

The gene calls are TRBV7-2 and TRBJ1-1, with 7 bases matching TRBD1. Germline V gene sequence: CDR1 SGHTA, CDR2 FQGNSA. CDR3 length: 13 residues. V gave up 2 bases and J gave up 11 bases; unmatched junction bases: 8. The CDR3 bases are TGTGCCAGCAGCTTACCGGGACAGCTGGAGGCTTTCTTT. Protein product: CASSLPGQLEAFF. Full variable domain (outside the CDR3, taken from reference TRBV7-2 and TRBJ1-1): GAGVSQSPSNKVTEKGKDVELRCDPISGHTALYWYRQSLGQGLEFLIYFQGNSAPDKSGLPSDRFSAERTGGSVSTLTIQRTQQEDSAVYLCASSLPGQLEAFFGQGTRLTVV.

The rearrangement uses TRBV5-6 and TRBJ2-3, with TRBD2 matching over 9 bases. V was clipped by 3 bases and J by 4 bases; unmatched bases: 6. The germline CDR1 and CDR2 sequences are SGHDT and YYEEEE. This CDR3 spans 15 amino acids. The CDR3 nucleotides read TGTGCCAGCAGCTCGAGGGGACTAGCAGCAGATACGCAGTATTTT. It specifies CASSSRGLAADTQYF. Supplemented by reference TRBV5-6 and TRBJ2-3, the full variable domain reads DAGVTQSPTHLIKTRGQQVTLRCSPKSGHDTVSWYQQALGQGPQFIFQYYEEEERQRGNFPDRFSGHQFPNYSSELNVNALLLGDSALYLCASSSRGLAADTQYFGPGTRLTVL.

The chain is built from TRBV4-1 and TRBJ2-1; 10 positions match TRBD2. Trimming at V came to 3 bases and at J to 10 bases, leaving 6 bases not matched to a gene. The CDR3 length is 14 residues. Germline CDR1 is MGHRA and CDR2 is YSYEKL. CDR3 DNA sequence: TGCGCCAGCAGCCAGGTTACTAGCGGGATCGAGCAGTTCTTC. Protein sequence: CASSQVTSGIEQFF.

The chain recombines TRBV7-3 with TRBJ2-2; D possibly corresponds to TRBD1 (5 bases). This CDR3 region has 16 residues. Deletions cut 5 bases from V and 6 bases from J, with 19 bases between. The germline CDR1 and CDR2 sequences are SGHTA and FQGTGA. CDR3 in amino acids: CASSPLNQIGAGELFF. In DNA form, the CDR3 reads TGTGCCAGCAGCCCCCTAAACCAAATAGGGGCCGGGGAGCTGTTTTTT.

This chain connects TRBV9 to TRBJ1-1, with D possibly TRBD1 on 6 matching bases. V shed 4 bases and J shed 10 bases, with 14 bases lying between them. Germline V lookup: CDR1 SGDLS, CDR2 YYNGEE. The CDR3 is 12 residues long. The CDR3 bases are TGTGCCAGCAGCACGGGGGGGCGGCCAGCTTTCTTT. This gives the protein CASSTGGRPAFF.

CDR3 bases: TGTGCCAGCAGTTCGAGGGACAGTATGTATTCACCCCTCCACTTT. Translation gives CASSSRDSMYSPLHF. The V call is TRBV6-5, the J call TRBJ1-6, with 7 bases that match TRBD1. The CDR3 has 15 amino acids. Germline CDR1 is MNHEY and CDR2 is SVGAGI. V trimming: 4 bases; J trimming: 8 bases; junction bases outside the gene matches: 8.

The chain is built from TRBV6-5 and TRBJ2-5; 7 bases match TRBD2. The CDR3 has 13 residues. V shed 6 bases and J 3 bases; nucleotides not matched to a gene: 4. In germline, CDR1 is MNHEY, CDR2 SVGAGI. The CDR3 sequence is CASSPGGEETQYF. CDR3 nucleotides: TGTGCCAGCAGCCCGGGGGGAGAAGAGACCCAGTACTTC.

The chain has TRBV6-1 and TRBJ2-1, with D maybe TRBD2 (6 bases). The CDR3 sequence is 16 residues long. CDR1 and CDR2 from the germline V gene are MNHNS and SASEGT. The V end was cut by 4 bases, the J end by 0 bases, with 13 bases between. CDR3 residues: CASSVQHGSSYNEQFF. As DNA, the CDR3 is TGTGCCAGCAGTGTACAGCACGGGAGCTCCTACAATGAGCAGTTCTTC.

Here the CDR3 reads CSVGGSSYEQYF. The DNA for the CDR3 is TGCAGCGTTGGAGGCAGCTCCTACGAGCAGTACTTC. The rearrangement joins TRBV29-1 to TRBJ2-7, with no clear D. The CDR3 spans 12 residues. Looked up from germline, CDR1 is SQVTM and CDR2 is ANQGSEA. V dropped 4 bases and J dropped 0 bases, with 7 bases sitting between them.

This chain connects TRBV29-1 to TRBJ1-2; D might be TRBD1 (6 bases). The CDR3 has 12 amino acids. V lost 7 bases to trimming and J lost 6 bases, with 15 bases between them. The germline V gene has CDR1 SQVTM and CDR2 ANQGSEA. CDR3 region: CSAKGGRDGYTF. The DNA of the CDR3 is TGCAGCGCCAAAGGGGGGAGGGATGGCTACACCTTC.

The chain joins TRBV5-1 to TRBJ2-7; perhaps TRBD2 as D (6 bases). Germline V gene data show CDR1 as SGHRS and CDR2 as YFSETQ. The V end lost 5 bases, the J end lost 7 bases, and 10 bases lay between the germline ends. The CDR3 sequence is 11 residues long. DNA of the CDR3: TGCGCCAGCAGTACGGCGGGGGAGCAGTACTTC. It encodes CASSTAGEQYF.

The CDR3 DNA sequence: TGTGCCAGCAGCCAACTGGCATCCTCTGGAAACACCATATATTTT. This codes for CASSQLASSGNTIYF. The chain has TRBV3-1 (or the pseudogene TRBV3-2) and TRBJ1-3; unclear D gene. CDR1 LGHDT and CDR2 YNNKEL come from the germline V gene (reference sequence). The CDR3 length is 15 residues. Trimming took off 2 bases at V and 0 bases at J, with 8 bases between the two ends.

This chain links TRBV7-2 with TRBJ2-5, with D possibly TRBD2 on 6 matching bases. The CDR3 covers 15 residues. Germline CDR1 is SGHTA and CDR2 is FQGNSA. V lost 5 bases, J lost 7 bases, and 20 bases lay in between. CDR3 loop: CASSPSRGGMGTQYF. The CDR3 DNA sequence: TGTGCCAGCAGCCCCTCCCGTGGAGGGATGGGGACCCAGTACTTC.